Listed here is a single T cell receptor beta chain. The data derive from a study of OX40 agonist ivuxolimab in advanced cancers. The CDR3 consists of 15 residues. Germline-derived CDR1 and CDR2 are MNHNS and SASEGT. V lost 10 bases to trimming and J lost 3 bases; unmatched junction nucleotides: 8. The protocol was immunoSEQ multiplex PCR, while the TCRdb copy is restricted to in-frame clones and leaves out a portion. Found here are 25,000 to 30,000 clones, 82% of them singletons; the top ten hold about 19%. The chain combines TRBV6-1 with TRBJ2-2, with 10 positions matching TRBD1. This sample comprised CD4+ or CD8+ T cells sorted from blood, obtained in a trial of the OX40 agonist ivuxolimab. The TCR comes from an adult with an advanced solid tumor such as melanoma, head and neck, liver or kidney cancer. CDR3 amino acids: CATRTGTGDTGELFF. CDR3 coding DNA: TGTGCCACGCGCACCGGGACAGGGGACACCGGGGAGCTGTTTTTT.